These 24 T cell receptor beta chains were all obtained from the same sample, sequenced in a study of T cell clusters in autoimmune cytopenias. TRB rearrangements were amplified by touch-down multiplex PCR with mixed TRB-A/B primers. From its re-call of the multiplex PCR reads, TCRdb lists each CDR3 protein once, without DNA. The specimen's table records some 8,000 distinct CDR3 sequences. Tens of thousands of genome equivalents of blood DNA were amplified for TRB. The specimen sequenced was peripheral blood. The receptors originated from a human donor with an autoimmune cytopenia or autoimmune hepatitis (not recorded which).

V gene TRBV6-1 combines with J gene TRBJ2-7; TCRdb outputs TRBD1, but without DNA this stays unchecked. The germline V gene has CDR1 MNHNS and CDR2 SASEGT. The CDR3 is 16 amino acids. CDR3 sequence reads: CASSKNLGQGPYEQYF.

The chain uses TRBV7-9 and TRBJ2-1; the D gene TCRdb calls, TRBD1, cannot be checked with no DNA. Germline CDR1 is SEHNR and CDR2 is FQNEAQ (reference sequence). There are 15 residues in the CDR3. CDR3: CASIRGTGGGNEQFF.

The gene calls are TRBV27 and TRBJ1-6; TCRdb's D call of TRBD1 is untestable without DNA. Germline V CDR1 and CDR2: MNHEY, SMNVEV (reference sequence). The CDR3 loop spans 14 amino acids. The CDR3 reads CASSFSDRASPLHF.

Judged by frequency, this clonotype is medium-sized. CDR3 in amino acids: CSARDSIEAFF. This rearrangement joins TRBV20-1 to TRBJ1-1. CDR1 is DFQATT, CDR2 SNEGSKA, per germline (reference sequence). This CDR3 comprises 11 residues.

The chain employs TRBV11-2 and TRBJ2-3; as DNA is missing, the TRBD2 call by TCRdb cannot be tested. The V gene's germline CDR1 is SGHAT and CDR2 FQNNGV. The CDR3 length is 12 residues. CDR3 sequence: CASSFWEDTQYF.

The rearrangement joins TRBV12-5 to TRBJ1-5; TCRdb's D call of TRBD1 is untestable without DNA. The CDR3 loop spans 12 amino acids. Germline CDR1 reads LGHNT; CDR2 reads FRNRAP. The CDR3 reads CASGDQGPPQHF.

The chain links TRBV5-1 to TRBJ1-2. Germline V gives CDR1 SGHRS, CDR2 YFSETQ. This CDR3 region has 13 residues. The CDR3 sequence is CASSLTANYGYTF.

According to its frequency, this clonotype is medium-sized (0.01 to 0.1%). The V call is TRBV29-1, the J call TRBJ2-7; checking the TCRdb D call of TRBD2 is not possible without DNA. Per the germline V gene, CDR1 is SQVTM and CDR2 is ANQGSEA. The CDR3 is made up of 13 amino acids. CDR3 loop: CSVRSSRSYEQYF.

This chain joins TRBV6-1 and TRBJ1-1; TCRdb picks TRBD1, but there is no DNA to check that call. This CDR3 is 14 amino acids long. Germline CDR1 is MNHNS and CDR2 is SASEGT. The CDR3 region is CASGRDRVNTEAFF.

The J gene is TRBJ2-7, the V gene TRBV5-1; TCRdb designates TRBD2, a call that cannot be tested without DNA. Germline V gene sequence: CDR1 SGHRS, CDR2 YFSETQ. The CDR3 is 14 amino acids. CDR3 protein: CASSQRGLAYEQYF.

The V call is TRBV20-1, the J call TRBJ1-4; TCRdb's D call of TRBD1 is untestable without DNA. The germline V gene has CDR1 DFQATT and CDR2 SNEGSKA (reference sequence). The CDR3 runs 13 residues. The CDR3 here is CSAREQGSPKLFF.

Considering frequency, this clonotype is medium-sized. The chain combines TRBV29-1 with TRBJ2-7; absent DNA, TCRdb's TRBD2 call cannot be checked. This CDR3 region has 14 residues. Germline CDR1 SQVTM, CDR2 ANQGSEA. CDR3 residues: CSVARVGGRYEQYF.

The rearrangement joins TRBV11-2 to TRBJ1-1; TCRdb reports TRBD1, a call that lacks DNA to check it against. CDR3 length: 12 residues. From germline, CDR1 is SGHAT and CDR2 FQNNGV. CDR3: CASSLWGSEAFF.

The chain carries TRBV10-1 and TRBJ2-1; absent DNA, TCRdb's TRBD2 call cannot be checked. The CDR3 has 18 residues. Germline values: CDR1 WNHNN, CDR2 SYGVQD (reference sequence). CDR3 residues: CASSESSGRSRSYNEQFF.

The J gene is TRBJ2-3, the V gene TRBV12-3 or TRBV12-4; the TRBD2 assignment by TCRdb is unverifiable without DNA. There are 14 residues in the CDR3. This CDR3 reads CASSRDIAPDTQYF.

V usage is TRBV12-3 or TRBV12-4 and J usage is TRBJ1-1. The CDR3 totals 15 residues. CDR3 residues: CASSLSMGMNTEAFF.

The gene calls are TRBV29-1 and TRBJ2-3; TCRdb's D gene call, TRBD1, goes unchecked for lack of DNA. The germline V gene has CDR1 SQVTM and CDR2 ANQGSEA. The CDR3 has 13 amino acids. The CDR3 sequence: CSGIQGAADTQYF.

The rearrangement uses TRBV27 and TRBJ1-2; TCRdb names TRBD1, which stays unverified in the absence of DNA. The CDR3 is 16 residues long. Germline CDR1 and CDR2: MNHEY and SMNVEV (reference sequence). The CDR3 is CASSLNLRDRQYGYTF.

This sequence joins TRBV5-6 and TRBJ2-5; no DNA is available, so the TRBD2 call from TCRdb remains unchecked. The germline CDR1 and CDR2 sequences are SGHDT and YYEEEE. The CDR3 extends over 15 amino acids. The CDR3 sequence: CASSLYLAGQETQYF.

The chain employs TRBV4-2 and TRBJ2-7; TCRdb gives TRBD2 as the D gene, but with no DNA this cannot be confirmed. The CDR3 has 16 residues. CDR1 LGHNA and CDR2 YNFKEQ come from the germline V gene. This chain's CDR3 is CASSQEGAGGSYEQYF.

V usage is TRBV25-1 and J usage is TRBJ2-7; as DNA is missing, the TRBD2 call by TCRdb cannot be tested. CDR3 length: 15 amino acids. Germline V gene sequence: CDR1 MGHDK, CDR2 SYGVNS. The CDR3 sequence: CASSETSASTYEQYF.

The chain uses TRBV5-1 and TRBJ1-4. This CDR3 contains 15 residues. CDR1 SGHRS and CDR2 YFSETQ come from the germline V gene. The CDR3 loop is CASSFGDSGREKLFF.

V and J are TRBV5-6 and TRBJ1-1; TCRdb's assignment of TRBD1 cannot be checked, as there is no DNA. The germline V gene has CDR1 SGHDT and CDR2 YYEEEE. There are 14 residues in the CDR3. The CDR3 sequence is CASSLTGPDTEAFF.

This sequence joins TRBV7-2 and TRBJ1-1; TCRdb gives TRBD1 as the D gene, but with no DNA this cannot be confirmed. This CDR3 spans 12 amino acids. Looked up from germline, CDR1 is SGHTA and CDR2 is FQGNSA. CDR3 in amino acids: CASGKGGTEAFF.